The clone carrying this T cell receptor (beta chain) occurred once. Using immunoSEQ multiplex PCR, the repertoire was profiled, and TCRdb retains in-frame clones only, with some absent. The table records approximately 190,000 clones, over 80% of them present only once. These data come from a study of blood T cell repertoires in COVID-19. Germline V gene data show CDR1 as SGHRS and CDR2 as YFSETQ. CDR3 length: 14 amino acids. J lost 6 bases, V lost 5 bases, and 5 bases had no gene match. The source is a woman between 40 and 55 years old with acute or convalescent COVID-19. This chain links TRBV5-1 with TRBJ2-2; TRBD1 aligns across 9 bases. Sequencing was done on a sample of peripheral blood. Here the CDR3 reads CASRGQGSSGELFF. The CDR3 DNA sequence: TGCGCCAGCAGGGGACAGGGATCATCCGGGGAGCTGTTTTTT.